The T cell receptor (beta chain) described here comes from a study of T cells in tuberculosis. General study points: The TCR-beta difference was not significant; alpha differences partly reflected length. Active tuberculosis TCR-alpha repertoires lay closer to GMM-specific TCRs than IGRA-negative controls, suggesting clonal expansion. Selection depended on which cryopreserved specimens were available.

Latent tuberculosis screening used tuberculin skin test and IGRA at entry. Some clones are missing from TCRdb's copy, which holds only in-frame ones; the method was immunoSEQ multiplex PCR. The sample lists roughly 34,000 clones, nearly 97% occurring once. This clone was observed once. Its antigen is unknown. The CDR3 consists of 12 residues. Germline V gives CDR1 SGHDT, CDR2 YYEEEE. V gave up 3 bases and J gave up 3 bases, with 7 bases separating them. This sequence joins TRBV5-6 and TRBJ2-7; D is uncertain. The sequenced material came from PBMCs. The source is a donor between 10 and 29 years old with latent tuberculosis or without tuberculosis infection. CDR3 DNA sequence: TGTGCCAGCAGCTCAATCAGCTACGAGCAGTACTTC. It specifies CASSSISYEQYF.